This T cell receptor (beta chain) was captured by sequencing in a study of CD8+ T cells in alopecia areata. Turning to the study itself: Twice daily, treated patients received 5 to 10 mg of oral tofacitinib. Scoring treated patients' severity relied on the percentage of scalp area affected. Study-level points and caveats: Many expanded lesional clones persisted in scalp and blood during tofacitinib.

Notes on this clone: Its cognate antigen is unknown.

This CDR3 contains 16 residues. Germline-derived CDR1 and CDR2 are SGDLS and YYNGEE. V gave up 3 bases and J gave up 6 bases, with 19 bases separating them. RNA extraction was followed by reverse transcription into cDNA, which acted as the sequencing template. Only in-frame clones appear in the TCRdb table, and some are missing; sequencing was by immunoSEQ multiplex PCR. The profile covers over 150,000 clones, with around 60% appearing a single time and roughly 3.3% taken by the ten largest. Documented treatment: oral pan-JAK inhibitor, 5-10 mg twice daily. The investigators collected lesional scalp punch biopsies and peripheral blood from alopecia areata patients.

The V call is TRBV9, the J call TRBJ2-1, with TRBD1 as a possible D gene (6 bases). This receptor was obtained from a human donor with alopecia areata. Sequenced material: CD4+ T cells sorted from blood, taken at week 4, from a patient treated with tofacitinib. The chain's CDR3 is CASSGGGWGQLNEQFF. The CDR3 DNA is TGTGCCAGCAGCGGCGGCGGGTGGGGGCAGCTCAATGAGCAGTTCTTC.